This entry lists 8 T cell receptor beta chains sequenced from one sample in a study of glioma-infiltrating T cells. TCR alpha and beta CDR3 regions were amplified from RNA using iRepertoire nested multiplex PCR. TCRdb analysed the multiplex PCR reads with MiXCR anew, one entry per CDR3 protein. Of fewer than 500,000 distinct CDR3 sequences listed, more than 35% are singletons. Sequenced material: glioma tissue, nonneoplastic brain tissue, or PBMCs (not recorded which). The receptors come from a human donor with low-grade glioma or glioblastoma, undergoing nonglioma brain surgery, or in good health (not recorded which).

In its sample, this clonotype was seen many times. The rearrangement joins TRBV27 to TRBJ1-2, with no clear D. The V end lost 4 bases, the J end lost 10 bases, and 13 bases lay between the germline ends. Per germline, CDR1 MNHEY and CDR2 SMNVEV (reference sequence). This CDR3 has 12 residues. The CDR3 DNA is TGTGCCAGCAGTTCCCTCGACCGAGTCTACACCTTC. Amino acid sequence: CASSSLDRVYTF.

V usage is TRBV4-2 and J usage is TRBJ2-1; D is possibly TRBD1 (5 bases). V was shortened by 5 bases and J by 9 bases, with 20 bases between the two germline ends. This CDR3 spans 15 amino acids. Germline assignment: CDR1 LGHNA and CDR2 YNFKEQ. The CDR3: CASSLGQVSSGEQFF. Written as DNA, the CDR3 is TGTGCCAGCAGCTTGGGGCAGGTCTCCTCGGGTGAGCAGTTCTTC.

The chain has TRBV25-1 and TRBJ2-1; the D gene is possibly TRBD2 (5 bases). The germline V and J ends were trimmed by 7 bases and 7 bases, with 11 bases remaining between them. Germline assignment: CDR1 MGHDK and CDR2 SYGVNS. This CDR3 comprises 12 residues. CDR3: CASIGRGNEQFF. The CDR3, as DNA: TGTGCCAGCATTGGCCGCGGGAATGAGCAGTTCTTC.

This clonotype occurred a few times. V usage is TRBV7-9 and J usage is TRBJ1-1; the D gene is possibly TRBD1 (5 bases). The CDR3 is 14 residues long. Germline CDR1 is SEHNR and CDR2 is FQNEAQ (reference sequence). The ends were cut back, 3 bases at V and 3 bases at J, with 11 bases in the middle. The CDR3 here is CASSFEGGDTEAFF. As DNA, the CDR3 is TGTGCCAGCAGCTTCGAGGGAGGGGACACTGAAGCTTTCTTT. The whole variable domain, remainder taken from reference TRBV7-9 and TRBJ1-1, is DTGVSQNPRHKITKRGQNVTFRCDPISEHNRLYWYRQTLGQGPEFLTYFQNEAQLEKSRLLSDRFSAERPKGSFSTLEIQRTEQGDSAMYLCASSFEGGDTEAFFGQGTRLTVV.

This clonotype was counted only a few times. The rearrangement links TRBV27 to TRBJ2-3; D is unclear. The CDR3 length is 14 residues. With 3 bases removed from V and 5 bases from J, the gap between germline ends came to 12 bases. Germline values: CDR1 MNHEY, CDR2 SMNVEV (reference sequence). The CDR3 spells CASSFHGEEDTQYF. The CDR3 bases are TGTGCCAGCAGTTTCCACGGAGAAGAAGATACGCAGTATTTT.

The V call is TRBV7-2, the J call TRBJ2-7, with a possible D match to TRBD1 (5 bases). The CDR3 has 15 amino acids. CDR1 SGHTA and CDR2 FQGNSA come from the germline V gene. V lost 4 bases, J lost 0 bases, and 13 bases lay in between. The CDR3 protein is CASSSHRYPSYEQYF. Written as DNA, the CDR3 is TGTGCCAGCAGCTCGCACAGGTACCCCTCCTACGAGCAGTACTTC.

In this sample, this clonotype turned up many times. The rearrangement uses TRBV27 and TRBJ2-1; D is undetermined. CDR3 length: 14 amino acids. Trimming left V 0 bases short and J 8 bases short, with 11 bases between. Germline assignment: CDR1 MNHEY and CDR2 SMNVEV (reference sequence). The CDR3 DNA reads TGTGCCAGCAGTTTATCATCCAACATGGATGAGCAGTTCTTC. The encoded protein is CASSLSSNMDEQFF.

The chain links TRBV4-2 to TRBJ2-1; 9 bases agree with TRBD2. Germline CDR1 reads LGHNA; CDR2 reads YNFKEQ. With V trimmed by 2 bases and J by 7 bases, 12 bases remained unmatched. There are 17 residues in the CDR3. The CDR3 protein is CASSQPRAGGWRNEQFF. CDR3 coding DNA: TGTGCCAGCAGCCAACCCCGGGCGGGGGGGTGGAGGAATGAGCAGTTCTTC.